This TCR beta chain is drawn from a study of T cells in Graves' hyperthyroidism and ophthalmopathy (dated by TCRdb to 2018 to 2020). The study in broad terms: A discovery cohort of around 100 patients, 43 with Graves' ophthalmopathy and 57 with stable Graves' hyperthyroidism, was used to find distinguishing TCR V-J signatures. In addition, the study compared T-cell repertoires in thyroid tissue and in blood from five to seven Graves' hyperthyroidism patients. Prospective prediction of ophthalmopathy was tested in an independent validation cohort consisting of some 18 hyperthyroidism patients and more than 15 patients who later progressed to ophthalmopathy. After blood sampling, hyperthyroidism patients were treated with methimazole at a starting dose of 30 mg daily, and ophthalmopathy patients were treated with high-dose intravenous methylprednisolone. The 75 to 100 discovery patients were randomly divided into training and test sets at a 7:3 ratio. TCR Vbeta CDR3 sequencing of 135 peripheral blood samples (more than 40 ophthalmopathy, 75 to 80 hyperthyroidism and some 17 progressor patients) is reported in the paper. General conclusions and limits of the study: In validation, progression to ophthalmopathy was predicted by the model with nearly 71% sensitivity and roughly 72% specificity, a median of about 6 months before onset. Most expanded thyroid clonotypes (frequency above 0.001) were also found in blood, which suggests that blood repertoires may mirror thyroid immune responses. Ophthalmopathy was separated from stable hyperthyroidism by a 13 V-J signature model, with over 85% sensitivity and just over 81% specificity obtained in cross-validation and 80%/75% obtained in testing. Sample size was not statistically predetermined, and investigators were not blinded to group allocation.

CDR1 and CDR2 (SNHLY, FYNNEI) derive from the germline V gene. V lost 5 bases and J lost 11 bases; the stretch between them is 22 bases long. The CDR3 numbers 16 residues from cysteine through phenylalanine. Just CDR3 DNA is preserved here, 48 bases in frame from base 1. The TCR beta CDR3 regions were amplified from RNA transcripts. The TCR CDR3 was subjected to a first round of RT-PCR using the HTBI primer set and the Qiagen OneStep RT-PCR kit. Libraries were constructed in a second round of multiplex PCR, after which size selection and purification were performed. Libraries were sequenced paired-end with 100 bp reads on an Illumina HiSeq2000. The source study handled its data this way. Raw data were processed with SOAPnuke, discarding reads with adapters, uncalled bases, mean Phred below 15, or no exact constant-primer or identifier match. COPE v1.2.5 was used to merge high-quality paired reads, and clonotypes were defined as unique nucleotide sequences. MiTCR v1.1 was used to align the clonotypes against IMGT TRBV, TRBD and TRBJ reference segments. The analysis included only V-J combinations with a frequency above 0.0001, which together covered 99% to 99.2% of the repertoires. The TCS score was defined as F50 (clonal expansion) divided by E x V (chaos), with BLOSUM62-based TCRdist calculated between CDR3 peptides within each V-J. Welch's t-statistics and random forest reduced fewer than 600 V-J features to 13, which were used in a naive Bayes classifier (R e1071). Thyroid-blood repertoire similarity was quantified with the Morisita-Horn index. TCRdb reprocessing: public reads trimmed at Q25 with fastp, clones called with MiXCR, in-frame beta chains kept. Under each unique CDR3 protein, matching rows form one entry showing the most common genes and DNA. TCRdb's processing, not the authors' own work, is the source of the V and J calls. In all, the sample holds about 540,000 distinct CDR3 sequences, and approximately 44% of those were seen once. The ten most abundant clones make up roughly 7.7% of the sample.

Stable Graves' hyperthyroidism was defined as no progression to ophthalmopathy during 18 months of follow-up. The hyperthyroidism patients were between 18 and 65 years old and newly diagnosed, with a disease duration of less than 2 months. Exclusion was applied to patients with uncontrolled infections, other autoimmune diseases, pregnancy or lactation. Diagnoses were established on the basis of clinical symptoms, serum thyroxine and TRAb, thyroid ultrasound, and orbital computed tomography. Trizol reagent was used to extract total RNA, and RNA quality was then checked on an Agilent 2100 Bioanalyzer. A note on this clonotype: Its recognized antigen is unknown. No much larger clonotype is one base removed from it; base qualities were not supplied.

The specimen was peripheral blood or thyroid tissue (not recorded which). The clonotype comes from a woman in her late teens or twenties with Graves' hyperthyroidism. The chain joins TRBV2 to TRBJ1-6; the D gene is unclear. The sequenced DNA: TGTGCCAGCAGTCTAAAGTTTAGTCGACCAGGTACACCCCTCCACTTT. This codes for CASSLKFSRPGTPLHF.